This T cell receptor beta chain appears in the sequencing data of a study of T cell repertoires in cytomegalovirus infection. Turning to the study itself: It was the public TCR beta signatures that indicated both CMV infection and matching HLA type. Broader study findings: Ex vivo, HLA-C-restricted CMV-specific TCR beta clonotypes prevailed over the rest of the response. Totalled public TCR beta family frequency picked out people who carried CMV plus the relevant HLA.

This clonotype has ten or more counts. Its antigen is undetermined. Per the germline V gene, CDR1 is SGHNT and CDR2 is YYREEE (reference sequence). The CDR3 contains 15 residues. Trimming at V came to 2 bases and at J to 3 bases, leaving 5 bases not matched to a gene. One entry per CDR3 protein, called by TCRdb with MiXCR from the reads. The sample contains around 210,000 distinct CDR3 sequences, about 5.9% of which appear only once. The sample was PBMCs. The V and J genes are TRBV5-4 and TRBJ2-5; 9 bases align to TRBD2. The source is a human donor in good health (CMV status not recorded). Some clones in this sample may be carry-over from other donors' samples. CDR3 DNA: TGTGCCAGCAGCTTCGGCGGGGGGGCCGAAGAGACCCAGTACTTC. It specifies CASSFGGGAEETQYF.